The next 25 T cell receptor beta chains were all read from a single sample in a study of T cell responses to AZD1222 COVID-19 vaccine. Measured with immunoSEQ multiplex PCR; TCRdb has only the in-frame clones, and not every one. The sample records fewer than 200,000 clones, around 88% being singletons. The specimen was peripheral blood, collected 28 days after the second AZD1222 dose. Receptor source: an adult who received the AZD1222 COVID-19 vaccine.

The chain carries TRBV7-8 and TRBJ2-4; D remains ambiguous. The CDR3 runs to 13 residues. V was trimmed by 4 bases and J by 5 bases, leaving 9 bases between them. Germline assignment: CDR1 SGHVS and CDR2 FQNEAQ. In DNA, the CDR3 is TGTGCCAGCAGCTACGGGCCTGAAAACATTCAGTACTTC. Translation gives CASSYGPENIQYF.

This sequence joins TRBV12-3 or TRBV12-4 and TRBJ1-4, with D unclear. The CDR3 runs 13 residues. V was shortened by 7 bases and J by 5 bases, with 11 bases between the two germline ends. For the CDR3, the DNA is TGTGCCAGCACCCCCGCGGGGAATGAAAAACTGTTTTTT. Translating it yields CASTPAGNEKLFF.

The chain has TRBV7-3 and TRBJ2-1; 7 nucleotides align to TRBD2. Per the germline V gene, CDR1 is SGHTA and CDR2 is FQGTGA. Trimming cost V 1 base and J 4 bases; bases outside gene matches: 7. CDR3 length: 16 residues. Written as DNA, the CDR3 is TGTGCCAGCAGCTTAATACCAGCGGGGTCTTACAATGAGCAGTTCTTC. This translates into CASSLIPAGSYNEQFF.

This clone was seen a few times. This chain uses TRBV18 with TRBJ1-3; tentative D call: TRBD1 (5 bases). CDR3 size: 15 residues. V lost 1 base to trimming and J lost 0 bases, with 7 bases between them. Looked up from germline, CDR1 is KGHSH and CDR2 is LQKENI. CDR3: CASSPRRDSGNTIYF. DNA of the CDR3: TGTGCCAGCTCACCACGCAGGGACTCTGGAAACACCATATATTTT.

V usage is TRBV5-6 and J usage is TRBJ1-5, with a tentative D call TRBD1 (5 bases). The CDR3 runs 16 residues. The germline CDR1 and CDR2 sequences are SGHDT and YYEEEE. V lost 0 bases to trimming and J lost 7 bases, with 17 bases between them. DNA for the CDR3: TGTGCCAGCAGCTTGGGGTATTCAGGGTCTGGGCAGCCCCAGCATTTT. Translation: CASSLGYSGSGQPQHF.

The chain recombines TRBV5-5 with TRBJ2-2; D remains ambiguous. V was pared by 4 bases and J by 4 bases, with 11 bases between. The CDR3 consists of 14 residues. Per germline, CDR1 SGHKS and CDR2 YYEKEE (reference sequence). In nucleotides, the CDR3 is TGTGCCAGCAGCCGCGGAATCGTCACCGGGGAGCTGTTTTTT. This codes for CASSRGIVTGELFF.

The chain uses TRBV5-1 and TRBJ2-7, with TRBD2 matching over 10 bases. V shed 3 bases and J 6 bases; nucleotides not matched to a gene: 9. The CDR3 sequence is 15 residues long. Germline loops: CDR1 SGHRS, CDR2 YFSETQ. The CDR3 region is CASSYSGTSASEQYF. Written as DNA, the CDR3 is TGCGCCAGCAGCTACTCCGGGACTAGCGCCTCCGAGCAGTACTTC. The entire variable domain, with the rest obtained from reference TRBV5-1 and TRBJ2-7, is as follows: KAGVTQTPRYLIKTRGQQVTLSCSPISGHRSVSWYQQTPGQGLQFLFEYFSETQRNKGNFPGRFSGRQFSNSRSEMNVSTLELGDSALYLCASSYSGTSASEQYFGPGTRLTVT.

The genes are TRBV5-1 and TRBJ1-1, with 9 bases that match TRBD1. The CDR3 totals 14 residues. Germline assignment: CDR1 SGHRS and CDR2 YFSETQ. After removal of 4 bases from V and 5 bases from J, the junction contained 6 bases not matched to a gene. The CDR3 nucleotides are TGCGCCAGCAGCCATGGGACAGGGAGGACTGAAGCTTTCTTT. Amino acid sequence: CASSHGTGRTEAFF.

CDR3 DNA: TGTGCCAGCAGCTTAGCGAGGACGGGGAGCGGGGGCTACACCTTC. This translates into CASSLARTGSGGYTF. The chain joins TRBV7-6 to TRBJ1-2; D unclear. The CDR3 covers 15 residues. The germline V and J ends were trimmed by 0 bases and 8 bases, with 16 bases remaining between them. Germline V lookup: CDR1 SGHVS, CDR2 FNYEAQ.

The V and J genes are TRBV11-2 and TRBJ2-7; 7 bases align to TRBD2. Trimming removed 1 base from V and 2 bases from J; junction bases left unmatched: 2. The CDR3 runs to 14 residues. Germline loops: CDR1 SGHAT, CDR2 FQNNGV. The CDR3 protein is CASSLGLAAYEQYF. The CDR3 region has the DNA TGTGCCAGCAGCTTAGGGCTAGCGGCCTACGAGCAGTACTTC.

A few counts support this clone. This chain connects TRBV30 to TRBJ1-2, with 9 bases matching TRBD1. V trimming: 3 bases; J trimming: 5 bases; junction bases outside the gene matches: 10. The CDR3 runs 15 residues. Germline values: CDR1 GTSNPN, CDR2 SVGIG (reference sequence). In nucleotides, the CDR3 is TGTGCCTGGAGCGGGGGACAGGGATCCCGGTATGGCTACACCTTC. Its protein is CAWSGGQGSRYGYTF.

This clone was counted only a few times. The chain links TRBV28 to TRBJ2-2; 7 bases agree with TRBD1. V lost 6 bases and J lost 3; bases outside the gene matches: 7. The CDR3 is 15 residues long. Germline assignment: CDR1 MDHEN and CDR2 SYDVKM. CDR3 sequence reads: CASSLTGLDTGELFF. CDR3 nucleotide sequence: TGTGCCAGCAGCCTGACAGGGTTGGACACCGGGGAGCTGTTTTTT.

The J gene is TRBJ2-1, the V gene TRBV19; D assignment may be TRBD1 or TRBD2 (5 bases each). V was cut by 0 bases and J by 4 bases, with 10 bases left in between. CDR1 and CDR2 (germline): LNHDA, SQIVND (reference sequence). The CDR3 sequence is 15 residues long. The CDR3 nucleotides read TGTGCCAGTAGTATAGACCTGGGACGGTACAATGAGCAGTTCTTC. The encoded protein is CASSIDLGRYNEQFF. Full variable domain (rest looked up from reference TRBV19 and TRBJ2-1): DGGITQSPKYLFRKEGQNVTLSCEQNLNHDAMYWYRQDPGQGLRLIYYSQIVNDFQKGDIAEGYSVSREKKESFPLTVTSAQKNPTAFYLCASSIDLGRYNEQFFGPGTRLTVL.

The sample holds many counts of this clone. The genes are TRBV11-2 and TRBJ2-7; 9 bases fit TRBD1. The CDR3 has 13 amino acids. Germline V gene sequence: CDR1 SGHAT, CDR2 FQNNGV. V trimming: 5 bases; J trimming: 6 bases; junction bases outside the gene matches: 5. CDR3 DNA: TGTGCCAGCAGCGGGGACAGGGAACCCGAGCAGTACTTC. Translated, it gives CASSGDREPEQYF.

The CDR3 protein is CASSLAGRGDGGELFF. For the CDR3, the DNA is TGCGCCAGCAGCTTGGCCGGCAGGGGAGATGGCGGGGAGCTGTTTTTT. This rearrangement joins TRBV5-1 to TRBJ2-2; maybe TRBD1 (6 bases). V was shortened by 0 bases and J by 7 bases, with 16 bases between the two germline ends. Looked up from germline, CDR1 is SGHRS and CDR2 is YFSETQ. CDR3 length: 16 residues.

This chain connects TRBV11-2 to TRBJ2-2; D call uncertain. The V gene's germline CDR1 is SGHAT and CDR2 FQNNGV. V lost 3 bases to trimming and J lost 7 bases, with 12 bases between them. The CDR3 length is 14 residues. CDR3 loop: CASSLAPMGGELFF. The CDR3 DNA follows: TGTGCCAGCAGCTTGGCGCCGATGGGCGGGGAGCTGTTTTTT.

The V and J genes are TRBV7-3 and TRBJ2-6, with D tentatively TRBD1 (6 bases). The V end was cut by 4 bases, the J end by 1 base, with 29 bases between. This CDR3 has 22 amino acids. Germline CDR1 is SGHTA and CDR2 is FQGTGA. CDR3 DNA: TGTGCCAGCAGCTCCGCCGTCCCCTCCGGGACACTCCCTAAGTCTGGGGCCAACGTCCTGACTTTC. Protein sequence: CASSSAVPSGTLPKSGANVLTF.

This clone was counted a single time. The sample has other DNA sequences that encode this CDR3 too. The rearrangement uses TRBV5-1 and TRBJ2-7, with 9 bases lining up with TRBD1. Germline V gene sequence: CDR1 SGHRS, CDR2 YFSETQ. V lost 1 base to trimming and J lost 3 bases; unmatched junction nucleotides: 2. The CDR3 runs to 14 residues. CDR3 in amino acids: CASSLSGQGYEQYF. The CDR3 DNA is TGCGCCAGCAGCTTGTCGGGACAGGGCTACGAGCAGTACTTC. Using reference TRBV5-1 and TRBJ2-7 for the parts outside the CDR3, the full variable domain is KAGVTQTPRYLIKTRGQQVTLSCSPISGHRSVSWYQQTPGQGLQFLFEYFSETQRNKGNFPGRFSGRQFSNSRSEMNVSTLELGDSALYLCASSLSGQGYEQYFGPGTRLTVT.

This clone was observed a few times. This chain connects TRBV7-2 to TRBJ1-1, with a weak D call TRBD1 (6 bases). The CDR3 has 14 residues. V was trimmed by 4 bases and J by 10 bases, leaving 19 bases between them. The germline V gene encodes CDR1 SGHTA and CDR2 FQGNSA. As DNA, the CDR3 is TGTGCCAGCAGCTCCCGCTCGGGGGGGCTAGGAGCTTTCTTT. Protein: CASSSRSGGLGAFF. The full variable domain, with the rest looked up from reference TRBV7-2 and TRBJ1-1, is GAGVSQSPSNKVTEKGKDVELRCDPISGHTALYWYRQSLGQGLEFLIYFQGNSAPDKSGLPSDRFSAERTGGSVSTLTIQRTQQEDSAVYLCASSSRSGGLGAFFGQGTRLTVV.

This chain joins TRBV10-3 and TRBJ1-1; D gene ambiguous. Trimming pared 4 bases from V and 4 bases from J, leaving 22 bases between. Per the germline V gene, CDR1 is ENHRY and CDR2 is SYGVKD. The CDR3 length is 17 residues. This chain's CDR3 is CAISGKLGRSSGTEAFF. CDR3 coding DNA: TGTGCCATCAGTGGAAAGTTAGGACGGTCGTCGGGCACTGAAGCTTTCTTT.

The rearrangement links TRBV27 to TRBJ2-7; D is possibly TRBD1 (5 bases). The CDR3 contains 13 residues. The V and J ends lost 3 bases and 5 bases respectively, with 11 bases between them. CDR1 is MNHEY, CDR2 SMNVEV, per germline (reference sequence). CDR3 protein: CASSFWGSNEQYF. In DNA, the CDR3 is TGTGCCAGCAGTTTTTGGGGCAGCAACGAGCAGTACTTC.

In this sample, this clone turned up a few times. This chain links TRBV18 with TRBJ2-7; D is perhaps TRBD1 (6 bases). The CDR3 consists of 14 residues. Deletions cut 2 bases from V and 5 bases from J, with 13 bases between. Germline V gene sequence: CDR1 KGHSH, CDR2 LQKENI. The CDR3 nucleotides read TGTGCCAGCTCACCAAGGGCAGGGGTAAACGAGCAGTACTTC. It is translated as CASSPRAGVNEQYF.

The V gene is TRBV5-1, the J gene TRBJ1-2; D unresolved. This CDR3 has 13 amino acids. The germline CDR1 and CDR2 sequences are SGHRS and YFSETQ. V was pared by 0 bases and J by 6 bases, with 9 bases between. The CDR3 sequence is CASSLGLDHGYTF. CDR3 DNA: TGCGCCAGCAGCTTGGGTCTGGACCATGGCTACACCTTC. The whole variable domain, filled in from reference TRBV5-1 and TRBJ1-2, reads KAGVTQTPRYLIKTRGQQVTLSCSPISGHRSVSWYQQTPGQGLQFLFEYFSETQRNKGNFPGRFSGRQFSNSRSEMNVSTLELGDSALYLCASSLGLDHGYTFGSGTRLTVV.

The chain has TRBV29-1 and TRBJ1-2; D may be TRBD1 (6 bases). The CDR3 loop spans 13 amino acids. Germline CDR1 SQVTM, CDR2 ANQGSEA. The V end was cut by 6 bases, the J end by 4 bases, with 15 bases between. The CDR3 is CSVDSDRLYGYTF. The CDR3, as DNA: TGCAGCGTGGACTCAGACAGGCTCTATGGCTACACCTTC.

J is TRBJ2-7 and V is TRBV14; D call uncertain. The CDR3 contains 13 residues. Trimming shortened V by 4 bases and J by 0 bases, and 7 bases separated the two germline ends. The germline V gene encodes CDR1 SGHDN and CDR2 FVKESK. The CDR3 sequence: CASSPRNSYEQYF. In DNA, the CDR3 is TGTGCCAGCAGCCCGCGGAACTCCTACGAGCAGTACTTC.